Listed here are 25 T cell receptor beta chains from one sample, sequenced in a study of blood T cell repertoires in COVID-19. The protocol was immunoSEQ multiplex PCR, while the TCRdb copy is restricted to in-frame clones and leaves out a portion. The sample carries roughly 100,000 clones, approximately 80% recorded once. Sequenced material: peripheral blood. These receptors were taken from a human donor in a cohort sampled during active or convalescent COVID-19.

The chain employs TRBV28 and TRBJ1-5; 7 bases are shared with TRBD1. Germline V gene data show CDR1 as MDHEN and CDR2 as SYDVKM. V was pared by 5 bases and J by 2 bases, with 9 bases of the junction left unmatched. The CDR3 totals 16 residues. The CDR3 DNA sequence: TGTGCCAGCAGTCCCCCAGGGGGAAATGGCAATCAGCCCCAGCATTTT. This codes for CASSPPGGNGNQPQHF.

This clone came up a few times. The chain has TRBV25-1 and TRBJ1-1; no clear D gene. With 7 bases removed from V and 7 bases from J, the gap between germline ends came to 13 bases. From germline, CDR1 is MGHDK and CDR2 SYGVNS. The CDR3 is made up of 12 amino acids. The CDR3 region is CASTSLTFEAFF. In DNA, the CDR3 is TGTGCCAGCACCTCCTTGACATTTGAAGCTTTCTTT.

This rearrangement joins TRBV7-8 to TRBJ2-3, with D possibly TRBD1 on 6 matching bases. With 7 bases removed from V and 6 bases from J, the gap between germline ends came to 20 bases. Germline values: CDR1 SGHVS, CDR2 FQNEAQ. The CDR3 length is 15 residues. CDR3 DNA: TGTGCCAGCATCGAATACCGGGACATCGGTGATACGCAGTATTTT. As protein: CASIEYRDIGDTQYF. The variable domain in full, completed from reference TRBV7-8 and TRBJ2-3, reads GAGVSQSPRYKVAKRGQDVALRCDPISGHVSLFWYQQALGQGPEFLTYFQNEAQLDKSGLPSDRFFAERPEGSVSTLKIQRTQQEDSAVYLCASIEYRDIGDTQYFGPGTRLTVL.

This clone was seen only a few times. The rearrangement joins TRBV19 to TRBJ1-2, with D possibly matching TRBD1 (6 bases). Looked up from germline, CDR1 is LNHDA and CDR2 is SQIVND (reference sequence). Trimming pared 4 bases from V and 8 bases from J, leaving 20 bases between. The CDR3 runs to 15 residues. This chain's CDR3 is CASSRREGTSGGYTF. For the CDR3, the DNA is TGTGCCAGTAGTAGGAGAGAAGGGACATCCGGGGGCTACACCTTC.

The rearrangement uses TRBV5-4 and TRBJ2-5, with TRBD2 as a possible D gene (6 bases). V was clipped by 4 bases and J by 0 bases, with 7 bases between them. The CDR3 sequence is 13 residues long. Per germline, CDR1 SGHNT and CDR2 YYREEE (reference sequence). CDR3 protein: CASSGTYQETQYF. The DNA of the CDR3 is TGTGCCAGCAGCGGGACTTACCAAGAGACCCAGTACTTC.

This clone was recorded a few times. Here the CDR3 DNA reads TGTGCCAGCAGCTTGGACAGGGGTGTGATCTTTTCCGGGGAGCTGTTTTTT. This gives the protein CASSLDRGVIFSGELFF. The gene calls are TRBV5-4 and TRBJ2-2; the match to TRBD1 covers 7 bases. The CDR3 totals 17 residues. V shed 0 bases and J 6 bases; nucleotides not matched to a gene: 11. The germline gives CDR1 SGHNT, CDR2 YYREEE (reference sequence).

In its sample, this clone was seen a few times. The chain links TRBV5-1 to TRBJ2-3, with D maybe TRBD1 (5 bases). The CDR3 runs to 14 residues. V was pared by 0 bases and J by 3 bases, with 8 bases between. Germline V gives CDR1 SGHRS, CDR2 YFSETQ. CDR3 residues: CASSLARATDTQYF. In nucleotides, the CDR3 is TGCGCCAGCAGCTTGGCCAGGGCAACAGATACGCAGTATTTT. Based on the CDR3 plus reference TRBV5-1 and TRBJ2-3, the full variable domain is KAGVTQTPRYLIKTRGQQVTLSCSPISGHRSVSWYQQTPGQGLQFLFEYFSETQRNKGNFPGRFSGRQFSNSRSEMNVSTLELGDSALYLCASSLARATDTQYFGPGTRLTVL.

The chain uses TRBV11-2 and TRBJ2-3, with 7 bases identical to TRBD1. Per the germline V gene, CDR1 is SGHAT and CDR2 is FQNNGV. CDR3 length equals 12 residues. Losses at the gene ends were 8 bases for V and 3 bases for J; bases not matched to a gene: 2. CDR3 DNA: TGTGCCAGCGGCAGGGGGACAGATACGCAGTATTTT. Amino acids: CASGRGTDTQYF.

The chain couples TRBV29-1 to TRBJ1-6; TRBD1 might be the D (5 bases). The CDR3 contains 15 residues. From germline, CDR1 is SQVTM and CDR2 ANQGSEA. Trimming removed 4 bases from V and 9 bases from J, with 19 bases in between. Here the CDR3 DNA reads TGCAGCGTTGCCATGCAGGGTGTCGTTGGTTCACCCCTCCACTTT. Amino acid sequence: CSVAMQGVVGSPLHF.

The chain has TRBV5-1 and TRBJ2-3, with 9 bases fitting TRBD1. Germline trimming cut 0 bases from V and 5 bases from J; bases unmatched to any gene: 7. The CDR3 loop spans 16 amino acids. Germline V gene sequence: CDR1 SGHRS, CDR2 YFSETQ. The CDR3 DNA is TGCGCCAGCAGCTTGGGTTCGGGACAGGGATTAGATACGCAGTATTTT. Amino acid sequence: CASSLGSGQGLDTQYF.

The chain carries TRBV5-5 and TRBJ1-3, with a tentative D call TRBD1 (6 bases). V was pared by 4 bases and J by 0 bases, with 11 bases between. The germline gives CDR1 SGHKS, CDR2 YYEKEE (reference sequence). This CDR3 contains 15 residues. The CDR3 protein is CASSPVGGSGNTIYF. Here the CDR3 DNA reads TGTGCCAGCAGCCCGGTAGGGGGCTCTGGAAACACCATATATTTT.

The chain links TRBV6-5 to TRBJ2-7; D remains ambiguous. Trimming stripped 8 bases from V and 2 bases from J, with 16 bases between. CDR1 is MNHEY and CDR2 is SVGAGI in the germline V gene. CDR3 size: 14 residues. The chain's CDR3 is CASRAAGTTYEQYF. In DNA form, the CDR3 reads TGTGCCAGCCGCGCCGCAGGAACAACCTACGAGCAGTACTTC.

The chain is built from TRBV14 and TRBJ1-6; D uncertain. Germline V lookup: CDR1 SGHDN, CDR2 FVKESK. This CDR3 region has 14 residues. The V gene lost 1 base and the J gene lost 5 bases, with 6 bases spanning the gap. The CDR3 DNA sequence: TGTGCCAGCAGCCAAGCTATAGATAATTCACCCCTCCACTTT. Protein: CASSQAIDNSPLHF.

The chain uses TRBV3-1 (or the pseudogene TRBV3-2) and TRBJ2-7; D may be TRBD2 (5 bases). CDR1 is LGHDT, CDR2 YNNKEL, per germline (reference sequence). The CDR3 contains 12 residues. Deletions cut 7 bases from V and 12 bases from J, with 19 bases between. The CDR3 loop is CASTTSGGGGYF. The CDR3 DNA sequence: TGTGCCAGCACCACGTCGGGCGGAGGTGGGTACTTC.

CDR3 residues: CASSLDGTDPTDTQYF. Written as DNA, the CDR3 is TGTGCCAGCAGCTTAGATGGGACAGACCCCACAGATACGCAGTATTTT. V and J are TRBV5-5 and TRBJ2-3; TRBD1 agrees at 7 bases. V gave up 2 bases and J gave up 2 bases; unmatched junction bases: 8. The germline V gene has CDR1 SGHKS and CDR2 YYEKEE (reference sequence). The CDR3 runs to 16 residues.

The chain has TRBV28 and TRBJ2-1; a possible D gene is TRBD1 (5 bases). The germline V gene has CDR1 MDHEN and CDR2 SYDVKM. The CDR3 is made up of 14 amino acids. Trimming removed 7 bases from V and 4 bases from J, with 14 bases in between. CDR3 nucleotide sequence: TGTGCCAGCACCACCGGCAGGGTATACAATGAGCAGTTCTTC. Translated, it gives CASTTGRVYNEQFF. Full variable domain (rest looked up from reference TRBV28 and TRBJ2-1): DVKVTQSSRYLVKRTGEKVFLECVQDMDHENMFWYRQDPGLGLRLIYFSYDVKMKEKGDIPEGYSVSREKKERFSLILESASTNQTSMYLCASTTGRVYNEQFFGPGTRLTVL.

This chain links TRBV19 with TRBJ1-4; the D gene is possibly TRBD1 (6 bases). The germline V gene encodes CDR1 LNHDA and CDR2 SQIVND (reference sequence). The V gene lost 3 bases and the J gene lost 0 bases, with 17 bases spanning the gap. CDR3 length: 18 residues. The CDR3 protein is CASSIGAGASPTNEKLFF. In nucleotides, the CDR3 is TGTGCCAGTAGTATCGGTGCAGGGGCCTCTCCAACTAATGAAAAACTGTTTTTT. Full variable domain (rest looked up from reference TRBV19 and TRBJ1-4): DGGITQSPKYLFRKEGQNVTLSCEQNLNHDAMYWYRQDPGQGLRLIYYSQIVNDFQKGDIAEGYSVSREKKESFPLTVTSAQKNPTAFYLCASSIGAGASPTNEKLFFGSGTQLSVL.

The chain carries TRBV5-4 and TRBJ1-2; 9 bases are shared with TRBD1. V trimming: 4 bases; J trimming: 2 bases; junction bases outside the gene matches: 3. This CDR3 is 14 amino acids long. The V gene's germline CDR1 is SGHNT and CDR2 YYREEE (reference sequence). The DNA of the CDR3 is TGTGCCAGCAGCCCGGACAGGGGAAACTATGGCTACACCTTC. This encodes CASSPDRGNYGYTF.

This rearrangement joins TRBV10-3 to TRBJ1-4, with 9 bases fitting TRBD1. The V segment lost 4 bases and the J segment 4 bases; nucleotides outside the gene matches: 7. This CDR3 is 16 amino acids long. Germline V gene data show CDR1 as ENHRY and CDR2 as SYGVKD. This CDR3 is CAISASTGGINEKLFF. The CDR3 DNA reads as TGTGCCATCAGTGCCTCCACAGGGGGCATTAATGAAAAACTGTTTTTT.

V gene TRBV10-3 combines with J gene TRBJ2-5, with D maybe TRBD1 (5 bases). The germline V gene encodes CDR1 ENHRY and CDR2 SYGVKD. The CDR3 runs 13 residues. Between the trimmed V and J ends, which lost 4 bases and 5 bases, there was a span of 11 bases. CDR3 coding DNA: TGTGCCATCAGTGGGCAGGGAAGGGAGACCCAGTACTTC. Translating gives CAISGQGRETQYF.

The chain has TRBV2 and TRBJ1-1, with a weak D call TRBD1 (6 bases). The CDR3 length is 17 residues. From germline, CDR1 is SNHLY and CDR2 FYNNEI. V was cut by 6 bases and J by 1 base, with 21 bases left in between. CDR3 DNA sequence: TGTGCCAGCAGGTTGGGGTTAGCCAACAGGGAGAACACTGAAGCTTTCTTT. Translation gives CASRLGLANRENTEAFF.

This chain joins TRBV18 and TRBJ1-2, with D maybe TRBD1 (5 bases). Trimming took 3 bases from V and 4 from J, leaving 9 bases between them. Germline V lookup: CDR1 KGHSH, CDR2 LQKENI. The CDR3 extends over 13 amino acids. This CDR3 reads CASSPGEVYGYTF. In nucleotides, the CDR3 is TGTGCCAGCTCACCGGGGGAGGTCTATGGCTACACCTTC.

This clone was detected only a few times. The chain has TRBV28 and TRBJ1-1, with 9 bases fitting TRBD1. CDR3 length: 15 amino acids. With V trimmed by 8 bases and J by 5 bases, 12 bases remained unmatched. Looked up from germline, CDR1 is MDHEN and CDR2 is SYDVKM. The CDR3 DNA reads TGTGCCAGCCTCTATTCCGGGACAGGGAGGACTGAAGCTTTCTTT. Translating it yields CASLYSGTGRTEAFF.

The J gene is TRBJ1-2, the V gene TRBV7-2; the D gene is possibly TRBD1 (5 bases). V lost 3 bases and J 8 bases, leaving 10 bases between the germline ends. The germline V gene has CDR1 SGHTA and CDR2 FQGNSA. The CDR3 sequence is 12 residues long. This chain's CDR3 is CASSFQGGGYTF. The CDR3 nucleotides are TGTGCCAGCAGCTTTCAGGGAGGCGGCTACACCTTC.

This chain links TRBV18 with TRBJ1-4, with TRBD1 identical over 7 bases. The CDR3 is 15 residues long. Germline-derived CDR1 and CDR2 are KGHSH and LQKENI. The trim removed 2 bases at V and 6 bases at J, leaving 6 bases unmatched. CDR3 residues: CASSPSQGTDEKLFF. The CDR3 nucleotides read TGTGCCAGCTCACCATCACAGGGGACGGATGAAAAACTGTTTTTT.